This T cell receptor beta chain was obtained from a study of beta chain features in type 1 diabetes. The study, taken as a whole, reports: Short templates might get an advantage during PCR, and this would be equal in patients and controls. Researchers report that Type 1 diabetes patients had moderately but significantly shorter TCRB CDR3s across all four CD4+ subsets.

Regarding this clone: Its antigen is not identified.

The sequenced template was cDNA made from the entire isolated RNA. Clones were sequenced by immunoSEQ multiplex PCR, and TCRdb holds only the in-frame ones, with some missing. This sample has 500,000 to 800,000 clones; roughly 12% occur once, and the top ten carry approximately 0.11%. Germline V lookup: CDR1 SGHTA, CDR2 FQGNSA. V was cut by 5 bases and J by 5 bases, with 9 bases left in between. This CDR3 has 12 amino acids. The chain links TRBV7-2 to TRBJ2-5, with no clear D. Sequencing was done on a sample of naive CD4+ T cells from blood. The TCR sequence derives from a man younger than 40 with type 1 diabetes. In DNA form, the CDR3 reads TGTGCCAGCAGCGTACCGACGGAGACCCAGTACTTC. This sequence encodes CASSVPTETQYF.